This T cell receptor (beta chain) emerged from a study of blood T cell repertoires in COVID-19. Whole-study context: T cells, B-cell-depleted T cells, or PBMCs provided the cDNA or gDNA that served as material.

This table comes from immunoSEQ multiplex PCR, and its TCRdb copy is limited to in-frame clones, with some not included. Among hundreds of thousands of clones listed, around 92% were seen once. Germline assignment: CDR1 MNHNY and CDR2 SVGAGI (reference sequence). This CDR3 is 13 amino acids long. The V end lost 10 bases, the J end lost 10 bases, and 17 bases lay between the germline ends. The V gene is TRBV6-6, the J gene TRBJ1-6; D perhaps matches TRBD1 (6 bases). Sequencing was done on a sample of peripheral blood. The sequence was obtained from a man aged 40-49 years with acute or convalescent COVID-19. CDR3 bases: TGTGCCACATATCCCAGGGGTGGATCACCCCTCCACTTT. Translated, it gives CATYPRGGSPLHF.